This is a list of T cell receptor beta chains from one sample in a study of cytomegalovirus exposure and HLA in healthy donors. Produced via immunoSEQ multiplex PCR; TCRdb's table is partial and in-frame only. The sample has some 150,000 clones, 80% seen once. The source material was PBMCs. The receptors were gathered from a young man in good health and CMV-seropositive. CDR3s include the opening cysteine and the closing phenylalanine or tryptophan. D genes are given only for firm matches. Rows may omit the clone size; those that give it use once, few, many or a size class.

>TRBJ2-7|.|TRBV27|.
TGTGCCAGCAGAAGGGCCGGAGGCTACGAGCAGTACTTC
CASRRAGGYEQYF
>TRBJ2-5|.|TRBV5-4|.
TGTGCCAGCGGCGGGTCGAGAGAGACCCAGTACTTC
CASGGSRETQYF
>TRBJ2-5|once|TRBV5-1|.
TGCGCCAGCAGCTTCGGGGAGACCCAGTACTTC
CASSFGETQYF
>TRBJ2-5|.|TRBV4-2|TRBD2
TGTGCCAGCAGCCAGGACGGGGGGGCGGGCGAGACCCAGTACTTC
CASSQDGGAGETQYF
>TRBJ2-5|few|TRBV30|.
TGTGCCTGGAGTGTACTCAGGGCAGGACCCCAGTACTTC
CAWSVLRAGPQYF
>TRBJ1-2|few|TRBV11-2|.
TGTGCCAGCAGCACGGGTGGGTCCAGGGATGGTGGCTACACCTTC
CASSTGGSRDGGYTF
>TRBJ2-7|few|TRBV5-4|TRBD1
TGTGCCAGCAGCTTTCAGGGGGAATACGAGCAGTACTTC
CASSFQGEYEQYF
>TRBJ1-1|.|TRBV15|.
TGTGCCACCAGCAGAGTTATGAACACTGAAGCTTTCTTT
CATSRVMNTEAFF
>TRBJ1-1|.|TRBV5-1|TRBD1
TGCGCCAGCAGCTTGGATGGGGATGGTTATGGGACAGGGGAAGCTTTCTTT
CASSLDGDGYGTGEAFF
>TRBJ1-3|.|TRBV7-8|.
TGTGCCAGCAGCTTAGTTGGGGGGACTGGAAACACCATATATTTT
CASSLVGGTGNTIYF
>TRBJ2-3|.|TRBV15|TRBD1
TGTGCCACCAGCAGAGCAGGGGGCCCCCGAGATACGCAGTATTTT
CATSRAGGPRDTQYF
>TRBJ1-1|.|TRBV18|TRBD1
TGTGCCAGCTCACCTGGACAGGCGGCAGGCGGTGAAGCTTTCTTT
CASSPGQAAGGEAFF
>TRBJ1-3|.|TRBV6-4|TRBD1
TGTGCCAGCAGTGCTGAGGGGGCGCCGGGAAACACCATATATTTT
CASSAEGAPGNTIYF
>TRBJ2-5|.|TRBV2|.
TGTGCCAGCAGTGAACCTTACCAAGAGACCCAGTACTTC
CASSEPYQETQYF
>TRBJ2-7|.|TRBV12-5|TRBD1
TGTGCTAGTGGTTTGAGACAGGGGAGCGAGCAGTACTTC
CASGLRQGSEQYF
>TRBJ1-2|.|TRBV18|.
TGTGCCAGCCGACACCGGGACTCAAGTAACTATGGCTACACCTTC
CASRHRDSSNYGYTF
>TRBJ1-1|.|TRBV2|.
TGTGCCAGCCGCGGGGGCACACCGAACACTGAAGCTTTCTTT
CASRGGTPNTEAFF
>TRBJ2-7|.|TRBV9|TRBD1
TGTGCCAGCAGCCGGACAGGGGATGGTCGAGAGCAGTACTTC
CASSRTGDGREQYF
>TRBJ2-2|.|TRBV2|.
TGTGCCAGCATTCTCGGCAGGCAGAACACCGGGGAGCTGTTTTTT
CASILGRQNTGELFF
>TRBJ2-7|.|TRBV12-5|TRBD2
TGTGCTAGTGGTTTGGTAGGGGACTACGCCACCTTATACGAGCAGTACTTC
CASGLVGDYATLYEQYF
>TRBJ2-3|.|TRBV7-2|.
TGTGCCAGCAGCTTTGACGGGACAGATACGCAGTATTTT
CASSFDGTDTQYF
>TRBJ1-2|.|TRBV2|.
TGTGCCAGCCAAAAACAGGGCCAAAACTATGGCTACACCTTC
CASQKQGQNYGYTF
>TRBJ2-7|once|TRBV27|.
TGTGCCAGCAGTTCAGGGACTCGGACCTACGAGCAGTACTTC
CASSSGTRTYEQYF
>TRBJ2-7|few|TRBV7-9|TRBD1
TGTGCCAGCAGCGAGACAGGGGCTAGGGTAGAGCAGTACTTC
CASSETGARVEQYF
>TRBJ1-5|.|TRBV6-4|.
TGTGCCAGCAGTGAACATAGCAATCAGCCCCAGCATTTT
CASSEHSNQPQHF
>TRBJ1-6|.|TRBV7-9|TRBD1
TGTGCCAGCAGCCCTAGACAGGGAAGAAATTCACCCCTCCACTTT
CASSPRQGRNSPLHF
>TRBJ1-2|once|TRBV21-1|.
TGTGCCAGCAGCTCTGGGACAGGGTTTACTAACTATGGCTACACCTTC
CASSSGTGFTNYGYTF
>TRBJ2-3|once|TRBV19|TRBD1
TGTGCCAGTACTCCCGGGACAGGGAGCACAGATACGCAGTATTTT
CASTPGTGSTDTQYF
>TRBJ2-1|.|TRBV4-1|TRBD1
TGCGCCAGCAGCCAGCAATCCTCGGGACAGGGGATTGATGAGCAGTTCTTC
CASSQQSSGQGIDEQFF
>TRBJ2-7|.|TRBV19|TRBD1
TGTGCCAGTAGTCCAACAGGGGGCTACGAGCAGTACTTC
CASSPTGGYEQYF
>TRBJ2-2|.|TRBV6-5|TRBD1
TGTGCCAGCAGTTACTCGAGACAGGGCAATCAGGAGCTGTTTTTT
CASSYSRQGNQELFF
>TRBJ2-7|.|TRBV11-2|TRBD1
TGTGCCAGCAGCTCTAGGACAGGGAACTCCTACGAGCAGTACTTC
CASSSRTGNSYEQYF
>TRBJ2-1|once|TRBV4-1|.
TGCGCCAGCAGCCAAGTCGGACAGAATGAGCAGTTCTTC
CASSQVGQNEQFF
>TRBJ2-2|.|TRBV29-1|.
TGCAGCGTTTTCCTCCCCGGGAGGAACACCGGGGAGCTGTTTTTT
CSVFLPGRNTGELFF
>TRBJ2-1|.|TRBV19|TRBD2
TGTGCCAGTAGTATGGGGCTAGCGGGCGGCTACAATGAGCAGTTCTTC
CASSMGLAGGYNEQFF